This T cell receptor (beta chain) appears in the sequencing data of a study of blood T cell repertoires in COVID-19. CDR3 length: 16 amino acids. V shed 4 bases and J shed 4 bases, with 20 bases lying between them. CDR1 is SGHAT, CDR2 FQNNGV, per germline. In the source study's methods: Estimated nucleated cell counts came from reference gene primer amplification. Assay used: immunoSEQ multiplex PCR; TCRdb lists only in-frame clones, some missing. V and J calls plus clone size are reproduced from that table; the DNA served to infer D and trimming. The table has about 120,000 clones, over 75% seen once.

This receptor was obtained from a man in his fifties or sixties with active or convalescent COVID-19. The J gene is TRBJ2-7, the V gene TRBV11-2; D call uncertain. The material sequenced was peripheral blood. The chain's CDR3 is CASSSVGVWVEYEQYF. The CDR3 nucleotides read TGTGCCAGCAGCTCGGTAGGAGTTTGGGTCGAATACGAGCAGTACTTC.